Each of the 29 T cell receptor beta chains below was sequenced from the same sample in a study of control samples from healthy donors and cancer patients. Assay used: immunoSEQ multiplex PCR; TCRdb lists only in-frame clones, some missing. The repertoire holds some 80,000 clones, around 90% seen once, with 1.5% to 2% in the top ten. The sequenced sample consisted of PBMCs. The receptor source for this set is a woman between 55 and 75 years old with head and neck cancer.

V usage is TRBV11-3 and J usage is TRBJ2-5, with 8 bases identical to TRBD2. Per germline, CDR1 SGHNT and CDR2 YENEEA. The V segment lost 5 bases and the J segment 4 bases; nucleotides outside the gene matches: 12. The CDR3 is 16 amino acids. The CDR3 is CASSPGTGGPVETQYF. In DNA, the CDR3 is TGTGCCAGCAGCCCTGGAACGGGAGGGCCGGTAGAGACCCAGTACTTC. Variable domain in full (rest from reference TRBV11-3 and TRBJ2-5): EAGVVQSPRYKIIEKKQPVAFWCNPISGHNTLYWYLQNLGQGPELLIRYENEEAVDDSQLPKDRFSAERLKGVDSTLKIQPAELGDSAVYLCASSPGTGGPVETQYFGPGTRLLVL.

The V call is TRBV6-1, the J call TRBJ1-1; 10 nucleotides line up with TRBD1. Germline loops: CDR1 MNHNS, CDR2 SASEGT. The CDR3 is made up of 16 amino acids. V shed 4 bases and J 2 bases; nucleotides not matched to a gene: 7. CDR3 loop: CASSVLWTGGNTEAFF. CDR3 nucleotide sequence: TGTGCCAGCAGTGTCCTATGGACAGGGGGAAACACTGAAGCTTTCTTT.

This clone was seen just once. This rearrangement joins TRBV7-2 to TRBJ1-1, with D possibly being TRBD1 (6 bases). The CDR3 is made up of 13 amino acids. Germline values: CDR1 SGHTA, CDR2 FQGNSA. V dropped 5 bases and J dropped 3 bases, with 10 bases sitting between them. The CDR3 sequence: CASSINRDTEAFF. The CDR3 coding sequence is TGTGCCAGCAGCATAAACAGGGACACTGAAGCTTTCTTT.

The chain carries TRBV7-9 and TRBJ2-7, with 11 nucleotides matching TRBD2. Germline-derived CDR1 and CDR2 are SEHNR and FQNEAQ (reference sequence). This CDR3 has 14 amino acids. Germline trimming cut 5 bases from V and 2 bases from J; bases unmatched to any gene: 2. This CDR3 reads CASSLSGRAYEQYF. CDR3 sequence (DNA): TGTGCCAGCAGCCTTAGCGGGAGGGCCTACGAGCAGTACTTC.

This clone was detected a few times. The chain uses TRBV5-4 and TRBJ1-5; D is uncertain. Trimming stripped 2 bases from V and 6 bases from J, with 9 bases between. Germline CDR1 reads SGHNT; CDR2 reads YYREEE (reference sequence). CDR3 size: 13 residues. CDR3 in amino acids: CASSFQGLQPQHF. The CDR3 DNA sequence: TGTGCCAGCAGCTTTCAAGGGCTTCAGCCCCAGCATTTT.

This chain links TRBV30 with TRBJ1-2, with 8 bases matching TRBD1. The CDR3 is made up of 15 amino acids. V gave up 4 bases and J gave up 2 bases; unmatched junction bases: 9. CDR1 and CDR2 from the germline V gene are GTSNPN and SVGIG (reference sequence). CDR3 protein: CAWTPGGTGNYGYTF. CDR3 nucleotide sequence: TGTGCCTGGACACCAGGGGGGACAGGAAACTATGGCTACACCTTC. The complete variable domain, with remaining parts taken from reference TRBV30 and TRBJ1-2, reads SQTIHQWPATLVQPVGSPLSLECTVEGTSNPNLYWYRQAAGRGLQLLFYSVGIGQISSEVPQNLSASRPQDRQFILSSKKLLLSDSGFYLCAWTPGGTGNYGYTFGSGTRLTVV.

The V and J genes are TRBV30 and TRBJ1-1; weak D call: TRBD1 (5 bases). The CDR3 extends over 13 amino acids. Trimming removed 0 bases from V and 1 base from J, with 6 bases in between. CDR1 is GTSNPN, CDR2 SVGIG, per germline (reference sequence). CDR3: CAWSVGANTEAFF. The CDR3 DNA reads TGTGCCTGGAGTGTAGGGGCGAACACTGAAGCTTTCTTT.

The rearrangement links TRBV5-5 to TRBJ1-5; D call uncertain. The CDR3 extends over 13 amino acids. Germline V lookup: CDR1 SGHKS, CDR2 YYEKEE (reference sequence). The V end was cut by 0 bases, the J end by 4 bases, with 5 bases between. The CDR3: CASSLGRNQPQHF. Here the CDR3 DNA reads TGTGCCAGCAGCTTGGGCCGGAATCAGCCCCAGCATTTT.

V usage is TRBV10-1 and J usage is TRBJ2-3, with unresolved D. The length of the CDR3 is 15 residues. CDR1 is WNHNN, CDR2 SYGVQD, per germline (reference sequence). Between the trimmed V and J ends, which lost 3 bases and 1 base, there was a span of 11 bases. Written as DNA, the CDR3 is TGCGCCAGCAGTGATCCCTACATGGGCACAGATACGCAGTATTTT. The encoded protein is CASSDPYMGTDTQYF.

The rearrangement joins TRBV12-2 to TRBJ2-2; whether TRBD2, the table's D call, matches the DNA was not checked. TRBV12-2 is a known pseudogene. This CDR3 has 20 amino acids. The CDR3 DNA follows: TGTGCAAGTCGCTTAGCGGTGACTAGCGGGAGGGTTGGGGGCACCGGGGAGCTGTTTTTT. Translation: CASRLAVTSGRVGGTGELFF.

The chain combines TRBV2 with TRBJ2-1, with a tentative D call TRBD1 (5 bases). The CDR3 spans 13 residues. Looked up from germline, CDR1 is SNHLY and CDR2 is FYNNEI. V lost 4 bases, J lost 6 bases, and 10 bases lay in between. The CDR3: CASSVGVGNEQFF. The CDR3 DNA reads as TGTGCCAGCAGTGTAGGGGTTGGCAATGAGCAGTTCTTC.

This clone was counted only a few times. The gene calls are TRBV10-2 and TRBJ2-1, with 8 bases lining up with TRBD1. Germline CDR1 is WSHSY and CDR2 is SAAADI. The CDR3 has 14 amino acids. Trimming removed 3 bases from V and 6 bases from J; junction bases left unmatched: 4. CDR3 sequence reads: CASSEQGVSNEQFF. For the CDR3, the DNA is TGCGCCAGCAGTGAACAGGGGGTGAGCAATGAGCAGTTCTTC.

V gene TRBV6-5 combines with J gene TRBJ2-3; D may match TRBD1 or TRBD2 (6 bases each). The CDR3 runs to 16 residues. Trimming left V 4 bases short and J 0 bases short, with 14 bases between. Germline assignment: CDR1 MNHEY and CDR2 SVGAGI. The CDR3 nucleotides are TGTGCCAGCAGTTCACGACTAGGGACAAGCACAGATACGCAGTATTTT. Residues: CASSSRLGTSTDTQYF.

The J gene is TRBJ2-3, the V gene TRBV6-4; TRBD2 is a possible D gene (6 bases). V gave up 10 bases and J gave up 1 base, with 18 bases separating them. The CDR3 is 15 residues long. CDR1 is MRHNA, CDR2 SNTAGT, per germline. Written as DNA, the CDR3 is TGTGCCAAACAACAAGCGGGCGGATGCACAGATACGCAGTATTTT. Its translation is CAKQQAGGCTDTQYF.

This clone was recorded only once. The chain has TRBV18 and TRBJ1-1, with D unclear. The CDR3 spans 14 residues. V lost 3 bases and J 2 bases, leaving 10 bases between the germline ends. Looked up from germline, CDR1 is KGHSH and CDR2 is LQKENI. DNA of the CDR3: TGTGCCAGCTCACCCGGACGGGGAAACACTGAAGCTTTCTTT. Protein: CASSPGRGNTEAFF. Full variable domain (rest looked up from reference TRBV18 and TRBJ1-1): NAGVMQNPRHLVRRRGQEARLRCSPMKGHSHVYWYRQLPEEGLKFMVYLQKENIIDESGMPKERFSAEFPKEGPSILRIQQVVRGDSAAYFCASSPGRGNTEAFFGQGTRLTVV.

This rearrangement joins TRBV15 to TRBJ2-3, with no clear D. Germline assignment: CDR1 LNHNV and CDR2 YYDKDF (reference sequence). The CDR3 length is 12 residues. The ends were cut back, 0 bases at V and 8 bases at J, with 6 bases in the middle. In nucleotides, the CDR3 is TGTGCCACCAGCAGAGATGGCGGTACGCAGTATTTT. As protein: CATSRDGGTQYF.

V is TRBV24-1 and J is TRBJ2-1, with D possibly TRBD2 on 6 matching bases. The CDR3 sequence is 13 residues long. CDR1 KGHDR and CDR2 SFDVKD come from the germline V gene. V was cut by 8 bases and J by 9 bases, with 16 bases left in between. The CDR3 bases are TGTGCCACCAACGGGGCGGGGTCGAGTGAGCAGTTCTTC. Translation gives CATNGAGSSEQFF.

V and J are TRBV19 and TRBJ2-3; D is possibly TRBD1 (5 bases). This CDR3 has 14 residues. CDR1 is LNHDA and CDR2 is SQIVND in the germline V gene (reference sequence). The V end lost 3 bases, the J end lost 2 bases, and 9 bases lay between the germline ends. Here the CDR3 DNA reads TGTGCCAGTAGTATTAGGACAATCACAGATACGCAGTATTTT. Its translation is CASSIRTITDTQYF.

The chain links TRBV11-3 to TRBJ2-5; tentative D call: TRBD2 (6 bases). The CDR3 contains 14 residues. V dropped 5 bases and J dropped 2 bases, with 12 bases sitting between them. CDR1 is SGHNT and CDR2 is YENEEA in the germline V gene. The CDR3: CASSLSGVQETQYF. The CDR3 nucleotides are TGTGCCAGCAGCCTTAGCGGAGTTCAAGAGACCCAGTACTTC.

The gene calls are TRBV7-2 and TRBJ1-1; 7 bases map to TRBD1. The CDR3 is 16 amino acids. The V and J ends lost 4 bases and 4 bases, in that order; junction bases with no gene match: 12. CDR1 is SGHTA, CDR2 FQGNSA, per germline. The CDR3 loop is CASSSAPTRQGTEAFF. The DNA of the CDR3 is TGTGCCAGCAGCTCCGCCCCAACCCGACAGGGCACTGAAGCTTTCTTT.

The CDR3 here is CASSASGTGQYPAFF. The CDR3 nucleotides read TGTGCCAGCAGCGCATCCGGGACAGGGCAATATCCGGCTTTCTTT. V is TRBV5-4 and J is TRBJ1-1, with 9 bases identical to TRBD1. This CDR3 has 15 residues. With V trimmed by 4 bases and J by 11 bases, 15 bases remained unmatched. Germline V gene lookup returns CDR1 SGHNT and CDR2 YYREEE (reference sequence).

The CDR3, as DNA: TGTGCCAGTAGTATAGATCGGGGAGCGGGAGGATCTGGTGAGCAGTTCTTC. Its translation is CASSIDRGAGGSGEQFF. The chain is built from TRBV19 and TRBJ2-1, with TRBD2 matching over 9 bases. Germline V gene sequence: CDR1 LNHDA, CDR2 SQIVND (reference sequence). V trimming: 0 bases; J trimming: 9 bases; junction bases outside the gene matches: 12. The CDR3 length is 17 residues. Variable domain in full (rest from reference TRBV19 and TRBJ2-1): DGGITQSPKYLFRKEGQNVTLSCEQNLNHDAMYWYRQDPGQGLRLIYYSQIVNDFQKGDIAEGYSVSREKKESFPLTVTSAQKNPTAFYLCASSIDRGAGGSGEQFFGPGTRLTVL.

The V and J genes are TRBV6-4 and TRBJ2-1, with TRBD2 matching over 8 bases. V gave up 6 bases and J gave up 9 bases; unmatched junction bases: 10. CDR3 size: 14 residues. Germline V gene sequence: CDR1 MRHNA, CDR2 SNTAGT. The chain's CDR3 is CASSPQRETAEQFF. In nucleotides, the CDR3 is TGTGCCAGCAGCCCCCAGCGGGAGACCGCTGAGCAGTTCTTC.

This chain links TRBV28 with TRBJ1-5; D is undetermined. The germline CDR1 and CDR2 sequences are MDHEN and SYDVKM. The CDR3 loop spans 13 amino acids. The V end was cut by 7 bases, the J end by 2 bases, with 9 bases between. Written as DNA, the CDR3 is TGTGCCAGCATTCTCACGGGCAATCAGCCCCAGCATTTT. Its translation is CASILTGNQPQHF.

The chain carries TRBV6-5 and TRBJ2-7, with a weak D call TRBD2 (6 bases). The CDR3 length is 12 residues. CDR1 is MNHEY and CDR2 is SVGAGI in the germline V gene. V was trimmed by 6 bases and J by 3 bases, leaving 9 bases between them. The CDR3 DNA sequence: TGTGCCAGCAGGGAGGGACGCTACGAGCAGTACTTC. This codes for CASREGRYEQYF.

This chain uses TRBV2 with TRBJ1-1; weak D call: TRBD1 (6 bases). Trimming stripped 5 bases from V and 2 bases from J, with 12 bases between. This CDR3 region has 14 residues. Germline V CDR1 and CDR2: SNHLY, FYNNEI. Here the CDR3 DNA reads TGTGCCAGCAGTACCGGACAGTTTAACACTGAAGCTTTCTTT. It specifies CASSTGQFNTEAFF.

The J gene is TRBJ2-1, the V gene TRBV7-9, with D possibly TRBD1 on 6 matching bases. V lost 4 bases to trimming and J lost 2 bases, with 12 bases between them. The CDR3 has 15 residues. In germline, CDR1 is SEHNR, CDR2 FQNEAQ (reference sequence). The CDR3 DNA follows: TGTGCCAGCAGCTCCGGGACACGGACCTACAATGAGCAGTTCTTC. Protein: CASSSGTRTYNEQFF.

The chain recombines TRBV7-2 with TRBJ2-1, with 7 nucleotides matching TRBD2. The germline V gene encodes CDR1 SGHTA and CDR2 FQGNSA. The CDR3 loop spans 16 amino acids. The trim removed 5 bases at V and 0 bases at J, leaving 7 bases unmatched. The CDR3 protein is CASSLWGGSSYNEQFF. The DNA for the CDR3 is TGTGCCAGCAGCCTTTGGGGCGGGAGCTCCTACAATGAGCAGTTCTTC.

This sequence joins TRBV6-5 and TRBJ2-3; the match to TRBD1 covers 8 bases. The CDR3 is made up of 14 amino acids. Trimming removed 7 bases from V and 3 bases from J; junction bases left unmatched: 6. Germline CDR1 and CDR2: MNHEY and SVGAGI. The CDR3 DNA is TGTGCCAGCACCAGGGGGCGCGGGACAGATACGCAGTATTTT. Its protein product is CASTRGRGTDTQYF.